This TCR beta chain came from a study of shared clonotypes between healthy human individuals. The CDR3 totals 13 residues. Trimming cost V 2 bases and J 6 bases; bases outside gene matches: 4. The V gene's germline CDR1 is MNHEY and CDR2 SVGAGI. Produced via immunoSEQ multiplex PCR; TCRdb's table is partial and in-frame only. The table lists around 2.3 million clones, 90% to 97% of them singletons, with 0.1% to 0.15% in the top ten. A single count supports this clone. This clonotype was obtained from a man between 18 and 35 years old in good health. The chain is built from TRBV6-5 and TRBJ2-7; 7 nucleotides line up with TRBD1. The sample taken for sequencing was naive CD4+ T cells sorted from blood. Regarding subset: CD45RA+ positively selected. CDR3 loop: CASSYTTGREQYF. In nucleotides, the CDR3 is TGTGCCAGCAGTTACACGACAGGGCGCGAGCAGTACTTC.